These 10 T cell receptor beta chains came from one sample sequenced in a study of early T cells in non-severe SARS-CoV-2 infection. TCRdb redid the calling of the 5' RACE reads with MiXCR, one entry per CDR3 protein. The profile shows 25,000 to 35,000 distinct CDR3 sequences, over 4.5% of them singletons. The sequencing here drew on whole blood, taken at baseline. The receptors derive from an adult who was a healthcare worker with PCR-confirmed SARS-CoV-2 infection or an uninfected control (not recorded which).

This clonotype has a count of ten or more. The chain is built from TRBV20-1 and TRBJ2-1, with D unresolved. V gave up 2 bases and J gave up 1 base, with 9 bases separating them. This CDR3 comprises 14 residues. Germline CDR1 is DFQATT and CDR2 is SNEGSKA (reference sequence). The CDR3 DNA reads TGCAGTGCTAGACATACAGCGTCCTACAATGAGCAGTTCTTC. Protein product: CSARHTASYNEQFF.

The chain carries TRBV5-1 and TRBJ1-3, with TRBD1 identical over 7 bases. Per the germline V gene, CDR1 is SGHRS and CDR2 is YFSETQ. This CDR3 is built from 16 residues. Losses at the gene ends were 4 bases for V and 4 bases for J; bases not matched to a gene: 11. In nucleotides, the CDR3 is TGCGCCAGCAGCCTAGGACAGGCGACCGCAGGAAACACCATATATTTT. Translated: CASSLGQATAGNTIYF. Full variable domain (remainder filled in from reference TRBV5-1 and TRBJ1-3): KAGVTQTPRYLIKTRGQQVTLSCSPISGHRSVSWYQQTPGQGLQFLFEYFSETQRNKGNFPGRFSGRQFSNSRSEMNVSTLELGDSALYLCASSLGQATAGNTIYFGEGSWLTVV.

In its sample, this clonotype was seen many times. This rearrangement joins TRBV5-5 to TRBJ1-1; the D is unclear. V lost 6 bases and J lost 4, with 13 bases in between. Looked up from germline, CDR1 is SGHKS and CDR2 is YYEKEE (reference sequence). This CDR3 has 13 residues. The CDR3 DNA follows: TGTGCCAGCATCCCTCTCTGGGGCACTGAAGCTTTCTTT. Protein product: CASIPLWGTEAFF.

In this sample, this clonotype turned up many times. V is TRBV18 and J is TRBJ1-1; D is ambiguous. V shed 3 bases and J shed 5 bases, with 19 bases lying between them. Germline V gene lookup returns CDR1 KGHSH and CDR2 LQKENI. This CDR3 contains 16 residues. The CDR3 sequence is CASSPPMQSTGTEAFF. DNA of the CDR3: TGTGCCAGCTCACCCCCTATGCAGTCGACGGGGACTGAAGCTTTCTTT.

The chain uses TRBV7-2 and TRBJ2-4, with 8 bases that match TRBD2. The ends lost 5 bases at V and 11 bases at J; junction bases unmatched: 14. The CDR3 length is 15 residues. Germline V gene sequence: CDR1 SGHTA, CDR2 FQGNSA. The CDR3 sequence is CASSAGWTGGPVQYF. As DNA, the CDR3 is TGTGCCAGCAGCGCTGGGTGGACGGGGGGGCCGGTTCAGTACTTC.

The chain is built from TRBV7-9 and TRBJ2-7; 9 bases map to TRBD2. J gave up 2 bases and V 3 bases, and 8 bases lay outside the gene matches. This CDR3 is built from 16 residues. Germline V CDR1 and CDR2: SEHNR, FQNEAQ (reference sequence). The CDR3 DNA sequence: TGTGCCAGCAGCTTGGGACTAGCCGTAAAAACCTACGAGCAGTACTTC. This sequence encodes CASSLGLAVKTYEQYF.

The sample holds many counts of this clonotype. The rearrangement links TRBV20-1 to TRBJ1-3, with D perhaps TRBD1 (5 bases). The germline V gene has CDR1 DFQATT and CDR2 SNEGSKA (reference sequence). The V end was cut by 5 bases, the J end by 0 bases, with 17 bases between. The CDR3 runs to 16 residues. The CDR3 protein is CSAPHWGRASGNTIYF. In DNA form, the CDR3 reads TGCAGTGCTCCCCATTGGGGACGAGCCTCTGGAAACACCATATATTTT.

This clonotype was picked up many times. The CDR3 loop is CASSIEQNSNQPQHF. The CDR3 DNA follows: TGTGCCAGTAGTATCGAGCAGAATAGCAATCAGCCCCAGCATTTT. V gene TRBV19 combines with J gene TRBJ1-5; no definite D call. Trimming removed 3 bases at V and 0 bases at J, with 9 bases between. Per germline, CDR1 LNHDA and CDR2 SQIVND (reference sequence). There are 15 residues in the CDR3. Based on the CDR3 plus reference TRBV19 and TRBJ1-5, the full variable domain is DGGITQSPKYLFRKEGQNVTLSCEQNLNHDAMYWYRQDPGQGLRLIYYSQIVNDFQKGDIAEGYSVSREKKESFPLTVTSAQKNPTAFYLCASSIEQNSNQPQHFGDGTRLSIL.

This clonotype has at least ten counts. V is TRBV14 and J is TRBJ1-4, with a weak D call TRBD1 (6 bases). V lost 5 bases to trimming and J lost 8 bases, with 9 bases between them. The CDR3 is 12 residues long. Germline assignment: CDR1 SGHDN and CDR2 FVKESK. The DNA of the CDR3 is TGTGCCAGCAGCTCACAGGGAGAAAAACTGTTTTTT. Translating it yields CASSSQGEKLFF.

This clonotype has ten or more counts. The chain employs TRBV29-1 and TRBJ1-1; D gene unclear. Germline-derived CDR1 and CDR2 are SQVTM and ANQGSEA. Trimming removed 7 bases from V and 5 bases from J, with 17 bases in between. CDR3 length: 13 residues. CDR3 sequence reads: CSASLSPGTEAFF. CDR3 in DNA: TGCAGCGCCTCTTTGAGCCCTGGGACTGAAGCTTTCTTT.